These 12 T cell receptor beta chains came from one sample sequenced in a study of metastatic and nonmetastatic thyroid tumors. TCRdb redid the clone calls on the PCR reads using MiXCR. The sample includes about 20,000 clones, roughly 18% of them seen just once. No treatment had been given to any patient before thyroid surgery. The sample was adjacent normal tissue. Receptors were obtained from a male donor with papillary thyroid cancer or a benign thyroid nodule (not recorded which). Some clones in this sample may be carry-over from other donors' samples.

Remarks on this clone: The junction departs from the called germline gene at one end, perhaps through a read error. Other DNA variants within this sample encode the same CDR3. V is TRBV10-3 and J is TRBJ2-2; 14 bases map to TRBD2. Germline values: CDR1 ENHRY, CDR2 SYGVKD. The CDR3 spans 19 residues. In nucleotides, the CDR3 is TGTGCCATCAGTGATCCTGGACTAGCGGGAGGAGTCGGCACCGGCGAGCTGTTTTTT. Translating gives CAISDPGLAGGVGTGELFF.

This clone counts as medium-sized. This chain connects TRBV6-1 to TRBJ1-1; D gene ambiguous. Germline V gene data show CDR1 as MNHNS and CDR2 as SASEGT. Trimming stripped 4 bases from V and 0 bases from J, with 12 bases between. The CDR3 is 15 amino acids. The DNA of the CDR3 is TGTGCCAGCAGTGGACTACAGTACATGAACACTGAAGCTTTCTTT. Its translation is CASSGLQYMNTEAFF.

This clone was seen a handful of times. Mismatch with germline at one junction end may stem from a read error. V and J are TRBV12-3 or TRBV12-4 and TRBJ1-1, with TRBD1 as a possible D gene (6 bases). The length of the CDR3 is 13 residues. The CDR3 region is CASSLQGNTQAFF. Written as DNA, the CDR3 is TGTGCCAGCAGTTTACAGGGGAACACTCAAGCTTTCTTT.

This clone appeared a few times. V usage is TRBV29-1 and J usage is TRBJ2-7; D could derive from TRBD1 or TRBD2 (6 bases each). The V gene lost 4 bases and the J gene lost 2 bases, with 9 bases spanning the gap. The CDR3 contains 12 residues. The germline CDR1 and CDR2 sequences are SQVTM and ANQGSEA. The CDR3 DNA reads TGCAGCGTTGTCGGGGGCCCCTACGAGCAGTACTTC. The encoded protein is CSVVGGPYEQYF.

On this clone: Lacking the conserved final phenylalanine or tryptophan, this CDR3 likely reflects a read error. The J gene is TRBJ1-1, the V gene TRBV18, with no clear D. CDR1 is KGHSH and CDR2 is LQKENI in the germline V gene. This CDR3 comprises 13 residues. The germline V and J ends were trimmed by 6 bases and 1 base, with 9 bases remaining between them. This chain's CDR3 is CASSCDTNTEAFS. The CDR3 nucleotides are TGTGCCAGCTCTTGTGACACGAACACTGAAGCTTTCTCT.

This clone is medium-sized by share. The gene calls are TRBV7-3 and TRBJ1-1; D gene unclear. The CDR3 sequence is 13 residues long. Deletions cut 1 base from V and 3 bases from J, with 6 bases between. CDR1 SGHTA and CDR2 FQGTGA come from the germline V gene. Written as DNA, the CDR3 is TGTGCCAGCAGCTTAAAGGCAGACACTGAAGCTTTCTTT. Translation gives CASSLKADTEAFF.

This clone was detected many times. It may be a read error: a sequence one base away is much more abundant. The chain carries TRBV12-3 or TRBV12-4 and TRBJ2-7; D is unclear. The CDR3 runs to 12 residues. CDR3 sequence reads: CASSMSSDEQYF. CDR3 coding DNA: TGTGCCAGCAGTATGAGCTCCGACGAGCAGTACTTC.

With regard to this clone: One end of the junction varies from germline; a read error may be responsible. CDR3 loop: CASIEYMARRLGGYTF. The CDR3 DNA reads as TGTGCCAGCATTGAATATATGGCTCGACGTTTGGGTGGCTACACCTTC. The rearrangement joins TRBV25-1 to TRBJ1-2; the D is unclear. The CDR3 length is 16 residues. Germline CDR1 is MGHDK and CDR2 is SYGVNS.

Many counts were recorded for this clone. V is TRBV29-1 and J is TRBJ2-3, with 8 bases lining up with TRBD1. With 0 bases clipped from V and 4 bases from J, the junction kept 3 bases outside the gene matches. The CDR3 spans 14 residues. Per the germline V gene, CDR1 is SQVTM and CDR2 is ANQGSEA. The chain's CDR3 is CSVEEGQGADTQYF. CDR3 nucleotides: TGCAGCGTTGAAGAAGGACAGGGAGCAGATACGCAGTATTTT.

There are a few counts of this clone. This sequence joins TRBV7-3 and TRBJ2-7; TRBD1 matches at 9 bases. The V segment lost 5 bases and the J segment 2 bases; nucleotides outside the gene matches: 10. CDR3 length: 16 amino acids. Germline V gives CDR1 SGHTA, CDR2 FQGTGA. DNA of the CDR3: TGTGCCAGCAGCCGAACAGGGGGCGTCCATCCCTACGAGCAGTACTTC. As protein: CASSRTGGVHPYEQYF.

Regarding this clone: One junction end disagrees with the germline gene, perhaps due to a read error. Here the CDR3 DNA reads TGTGCCAGCAGTTGGTACAGGGAGACCCATTACTTC. It translates to CASSWYRETHYF. This rearrangement joins TRBV6-2 or TRBV6-3 to TRBJ2-5, with TRBD1 as a possible D gene (6 bases). Germline V gene lookup returns CDR1 MNHEY and CDR2 SVGEGT. This CDR3 region has 12 residues.

This clone was counted ten times or more. The J gene is TRBJ2-7, the V gene TRBV30; 13 bases line up with TRBD2. Germline V gene lookup returns CDR1 GTSNPN and CDR2 SVGIG (reference sequence). This CDR3 contains 12 residues. V dropped 8 bases and J dropped 5; count of bases not matched to a gene: 3. CDR3 region: CAVTSGGDEQYF. CDR3 nucleotide sequence: TGTGCCGTTACTAGCGGGGGGGACGAGCAGTACTTC.